This record looks at one T cell receptor (beta chain) sequence and its context. As yet, its antigen is unknown. The data stem from a study of cytomegalovirus exposure and HLA in healthy donors. Germline-derived CDR1 and CDR2 are SGHRS and YFSETQ. This CDR3 has 16 residues. The J segment lost 1 base and the V segment lost 5 bases, leaving 11 bases of the junction unmatched. Vbeta (60) and Jbeta (13) primers were used in the PCR. Sequenced by immunoSEQ multiplex PCR; TCRdb stores in-frame clones only, minus some. The sample has approximately 190,000 clones, 84% seen once. Notes on the study in general: Many donors shared some public TCRs, even though most TCR sequences were rare. In an earlier analysis, about 90% or about 30%: the productive usage of most TCR beta V segments. Cytomegalovirus association was assigned to about 180 TCR beta chains. Reportedly, TCR beta sequences accurately predicted HLA-A and HLA-B alleles in most subjects.

The sample taken for sequencing was PBMCs. The gene calls are TRBV5-1 and TRBJ2-7; TRBD2 matches at 8 bases. This clonotype was obtained from a boy aged 5-17 years in good health and CMV-seronegative. CDR3 loop: CASSREGTGISYEQYF. The CDR3 DNA sequence: TGCGCCAGCAGTCGGGAGGGGACGGGGATTTCCTACGAGCAGTACTTC.